These 4 T cell receptor beta chains were all obtained from the same sample, sequenced in a study of blood T cells in healthy people across ages. Combining a sample-barcoded 5' primer with a J-beta primer mix, a second PCR ran for 7 to 11 cycles. TCRdb used MiXCR to reprocess the 5' RACE reads, holding one entry per CDR3 protein. The sample yields about 930,000 distinct CDR3 sequences, just under 30% seen once. This same sample was also part of a study on T cells of mothers and their children.

Material: blood. The receptors here all came from a woman between 40 and 55 years old in good health.

Comment on this clonotype: It is likely a read error, because the conserved phenylalanine at the end of the CDR3 is missing. The chain is built from TRBV2 and TRBJ2-4; 7 nucleotides line up with TRBD1. The CDR3 contains 15 residues. With V trimmed by 6 bases and J by 7 bases, 12 bases remained unmatched. Germline values: CDR1 SNHLY, CDR2 FYNNEI. The CDR3 DNA follows: TGTGCCAGCAGGGACCCGGACAGGCCCGAGAACATTCAGTACCTC. Protein sequence: CASRDPDRPENIQYL.

The sample holds many counts of this clonotype. V is TRBV4-3 and J is TRBJ2-1; weak D call: TRBD1 (6 bases). Per germline, CDR1 LGHNA and CDR2 YSLEER. Trimming pared 0 bases from V and 4 bases from J, leaving 16 bases between. The CDR3 spans 17 residues. The CDR3 loop reads CASSQDYRAFNYNEQFF. For the CDR3, the DNA is TGCGCCAGCAGCCAAGATTACAGGGCCTTTAATTACAATGAGCAGTTCTTC.

The chain combines TRBV12-3 or TRBV12-4 with TRBJ1-2, with TRBD1 as a possible D gene (6 bases). Trimming removed 6 bases from V and 6 bases from J, with 14 bases in between. CDR3 size: 13 residues. The CDR3 DNA sequence: TGTGCCAGCAGGCGTACAGGGACCCATGGCTACACCTTC. Its translation: CASRRTGTHGYTF.

The count of this clonotype is one. A much more abundant neighbour one base away suggests this may be a read error. The rearrangement joins TRBV21-1 to TRBJ2-7; TRBD1 is the table's D call and was not checked against the DNA. TRBV21-1 is assigned pseudogene status. This CDR3 is built from 15 residues. This CDR3 reads CANSNPGHVSYEQYF. CDR3 nucleotide sequence: TGTGCCAACAGCAACCCCGGACACGTCTCCTACGAGCAGTACTTC.